This T cell receptor (beta chain) was recorded in a study of T-cell reconstitution after alpha-beta-depleted transplantation in children. TCRbeta library construction was performed incorporating unique molecular identifiers. TCRdb ran MiXCR on the PCR reads and lists one entry per CDR3 protein. The sample gives approximately 390,000 distinct CDR3 sequences, approximately 10% of which show up once; about 5% is in the top ten. This CDR3 spans 14 amino acids. The V gene's germline CDR1 is SGHRS and CDR2 YFSETQ. Trimming at V came to 0 bases and at J to 6 bases, leaving 5 bases not matched to a gene. This clonotype came up many times.

The material was PBMCs from the stem cell graft donor, obtained from the stem cell graft. The chain combines TRBV5-1 with TRBJ2-7; 8 bases line up with TRBD2. The TCR was taken from a human donor who donated a stem cell graft to a child with acute myeloid leukemia. The CDR3 sequence: CASSLEREPSEQYF. In nucleotides, the CDR3 is TGCGCCAGCAGCTTGGAGCGGGAGCCTTCCGAGCAGTACTTC.